The clone carrying this T cell receptor beta chain has just a few counts. Germline V CDR1 and CDR2: MDHEN, SYDVKM. V lost 10 bases, J lost 6 bases, and 12 bases lay in between. The CDR3 covers 12 residues. TCRdb passed the RT-PCR reads through MiXCR, listing each CDR3 protein once. This sample carries hundreds of thousands of distinct CDR3 sequences, approximately 14% of them seen once, and the ten largest clones take just over 3.5%. The chain combines TRBV28 with TRBJ2-2; D gene ambiguous. This clonotype was obtained from a female donor in good health, serving as a healthy control. Sequencing was carried out using memory CD4+ T cells from blood. The CDR3 DNA follows: TGTGCCACACAAGGAAGATCCGGGGAGCTGTTTTTT. Its translation is CATQGRSGELFF.